This TCR beta chain appears in the sequencing data of a study of T cells after yellow fever vaccination. The study, taken as a whole, reports: Bulk-population clonotypes that are abundant could appear as contaminants in FACS-sorted repertoires. In post-booster samples, most primary-vaccination clones reappeared (approximately 96% CD4, around 87% CD8).

The germline V gene encodes CDR1 SGDLS and CDR2 YYNGEE. V lost 0 bases to trimming and J lost 5 bases; unmatched junction nucleotides: 7. The CDR3 has 15 amino acids. This clonotype has only a few counts. The target antigen is unknown. A universal primer site and UMIs were added as TCR cDNA was made by 5'RACE template switching. TCRdb called the 5' RACE reads again in MiXCR, with one record for every CDR3 protein. Here the sample spans 450,000 to 550,000 distinct CDR3 sequences, less than 20% being singletons. The receptor was derived from a man in his thirties or forties who received the YFV17D yellow fever vaccine. This chain connects TRBV9 to TRBJ2-5; 7 positions agree with TRBD2. Specimen: PBMCs, collected 15 days after the yellow fever booster vaccination. The DNA for the CDR3 is TGTGCCAGCAGCGTAGCTAGCGGAAGCGAGGAGACCCAGTACTTC. As protein: CASSVASGSEETQYF.